The clone carrying this T cell receptor beta chain was seen many times. The antigen remains undetermined. Time point reported: sample taken at primary tumor resection. Germline V lookup: CDR1 MNHEY, CDR2 SVGEGT. There are 14 residues in the CDR3. The V end lost 2 bases, the J end lost 1 base, and 9 bases lay between the germline ends. Each CDR3 protein gets one entry after TCRdb re-called the 5' RACE reads with MiXCR. Of over 7,500 distinct CDR3 sequences in the sample, about 2.7% are singletons; the top ten hold roughly 13%. The data were taken from a study of spatial heterogeneity in lung cancer. Study-wide background: In tumor regions TCR transcript counts correlated strongly with a matched bulk RNA-seq T cell module score. Overall study results and limits: The study found that expanded intratumoral alpha and beta TCR counts tracked tumor mutation counts.

The V and J genes are TRBV6-2 or TRBV6-3 and TRBJ2-7; possible D gene TRBD1, 6 bases. This receptor was obtained from a male donor with early-stage non-small cell lung cancer. This specimen consisted of lung tumor tissue, obtained at surgery. The CDR3 sequence is CASSYLGQSYEQYF. The CDR3 DNA is TGTGCCAGCAGTTACCTCGGACAGTCCTACGAGCAGTACTTC.